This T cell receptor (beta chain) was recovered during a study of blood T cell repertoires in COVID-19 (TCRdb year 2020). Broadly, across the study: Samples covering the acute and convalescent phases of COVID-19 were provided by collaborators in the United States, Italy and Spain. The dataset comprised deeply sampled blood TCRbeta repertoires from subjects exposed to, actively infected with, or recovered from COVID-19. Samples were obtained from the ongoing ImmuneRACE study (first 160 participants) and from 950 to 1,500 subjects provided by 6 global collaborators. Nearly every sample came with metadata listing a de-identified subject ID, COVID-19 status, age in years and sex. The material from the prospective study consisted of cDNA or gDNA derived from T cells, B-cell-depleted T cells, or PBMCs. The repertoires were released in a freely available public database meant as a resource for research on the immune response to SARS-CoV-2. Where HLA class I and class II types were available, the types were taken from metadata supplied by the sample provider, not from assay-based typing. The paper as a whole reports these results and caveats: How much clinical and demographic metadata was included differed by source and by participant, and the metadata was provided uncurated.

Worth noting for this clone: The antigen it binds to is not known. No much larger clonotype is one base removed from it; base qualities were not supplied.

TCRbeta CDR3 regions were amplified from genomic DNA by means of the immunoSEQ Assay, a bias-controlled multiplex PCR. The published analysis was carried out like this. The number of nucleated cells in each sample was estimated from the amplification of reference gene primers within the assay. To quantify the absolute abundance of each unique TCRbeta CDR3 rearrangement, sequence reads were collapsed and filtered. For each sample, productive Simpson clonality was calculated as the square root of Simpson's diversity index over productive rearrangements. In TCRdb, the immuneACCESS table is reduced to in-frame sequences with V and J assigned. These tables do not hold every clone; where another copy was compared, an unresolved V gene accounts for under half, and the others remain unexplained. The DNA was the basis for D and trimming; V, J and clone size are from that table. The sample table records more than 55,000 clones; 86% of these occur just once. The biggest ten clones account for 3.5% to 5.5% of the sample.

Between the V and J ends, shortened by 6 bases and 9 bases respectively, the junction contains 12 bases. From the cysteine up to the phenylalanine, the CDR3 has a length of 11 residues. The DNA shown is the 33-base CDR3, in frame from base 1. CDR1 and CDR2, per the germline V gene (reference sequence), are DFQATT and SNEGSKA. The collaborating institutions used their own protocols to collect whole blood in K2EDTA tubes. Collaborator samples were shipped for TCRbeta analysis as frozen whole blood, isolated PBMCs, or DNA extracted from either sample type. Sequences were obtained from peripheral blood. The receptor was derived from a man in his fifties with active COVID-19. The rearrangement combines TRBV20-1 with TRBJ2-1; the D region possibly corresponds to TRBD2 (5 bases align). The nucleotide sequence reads TGCAGTGCCAATAGCGTTATTGAGCAGTTCTTC. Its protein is CSANSVIEQFF.